A single sample is the source of the 3 T cell receptor beta chains below, sequenced in a study of identical twins. Each CDR3 protein is one row after TCRdb ran MiXCR on the 5' RACE reads. The table records 550,000 to 700,000 distinct CDR3 sequences, more than 9% of them present only once. These same data were also listed under a study on yellow fever vaccine responses in identical twins.

The sequenced material came from PBMCs. These receptors were obtained from a woman under 30 in good health.

The V and J genes are TRBV6-2 or TRBV6-3 and TRBJ2-7; weak D call: TRBD1 (5 bases). Germline assignment: CDR1 MNHEY and CDR2 SVGEGT. CDR3 length: 14 residues. V was clipped by 2 bases and J by 5 bases, with 13 bases between them. The CDR3 coding sequence is TGTGCCAGCAGTTACCAGGGAAGTATCGACGAGCAGTACTTC. Its protein is CASSYQGSIDEQYF.

J is TRBJ2-7 and V is TRBV12-3 or TRBV12-4; the match to TRBD2 covers 11 bases. There are 19 residues in the CDR3. The CDR3 bases are TGTACCTGCAGTCGCGACGTGAAAAGACTAGCGGGACCCTCCTACGAGCAGTACTTC. It encodes CTCSRDVKRLAGPSYEQYF.

V is TRBV5-6 and J is TRBJ1-6; the D gene is possibly TRBD1 (6 bases). CDR3 size: 14 residues. The V end was cut by 5 bases, the J end by 7 bases, with 13 bases between. Germline V gene sequence: CDR1 SGHDT, CDR2 YYEEEE. CDR3 region: CASSYREKNSPLHF. In DNA form, the CDR3 reads TGTGCCAGCAGTTACAGGGAAAAGAATTCACCCCTCCACTTT.